The entry below describes one T cell receptor (beta chain). Original analysis: Estimation of nucleated cell counts was performed using reference gene primer amplification. TCRdb's copy holds only in-frame clones and misses some; the assay was immunoSEQ multiplex PCR. That table furnishes V, J and clone size, whereas the DNA furnished D and trimming. The data show around 20,000 clones, roughly 91% seen once. The sample originates from a study of blood T cell repertoires in COVID-19. Overall study: COVID-19 samples, acute and convalescent, were from the United States, Italy and Spain. T cells, B-cell-depleted T cells, or PBMCs supplied cDNA or gDNA.

The CDR3 runs to 15 residues. Per the germline V gene, CDR1 is SGHTA and CDR2 is FQGTGA. Losses at the gene ends were 3 bases for V and 1 base for J; bases not matched to a gene: 3. The sample consisted of peripheral blood. The TCR originated in a woman aged 55-75 years with active COVID-19. The chain carries TRBV7-3 and TRBJ1-1; 9 bases fit TRBD1. The CDR3 is CASSFEGQGNTEAFF. CDR3 bases: TGTGCCAGCAGCTTTGAGGGACAGGGGAACACTGAAGCTTTCTTT. Full variable domain (missing parts from reference TRBV7-3 and TRBJ1-1): GAGVSQTPSNKVTEKGKYVELRCDPISGHTALYWYRQSLGQGPEFLIYFQGTGAADDSGLPNDRFFAVRPEGSVSTLKIQRTERGDSAVYLCASSFEGQGNTEAFFGQGTRLTVV.